These T cell receptor beta chains were read from a single sample in a study of human T cells and chemical hapten exposure. TCRdb called the RACE reads again in MiXCR, with one record for every CDR3 protein. The sample contains tens of thousands of distinct CDR3 sequences, less than 8.5% of which appear only once. The specimen comprised whole blood, sampled in connection with sensitization to the hapten diphenylcyclopropenone (DPC). All receptors derive from a woman in her twenties or thirties with alopecia areata. Some clones in this sample may be carry-over from other donors' samples. Each CDR3 is given with its conserved first and last residue. A D gene is named only where the DNA matches it firmly. Part of the rows lack a size; the others show once, few, many or a class for expanded clones.

>11|NA|TRBJ2-7|TRBV20-1|NA
TGCAGTATGGGGGTTTCCCACGAGCAGTACTTC
CSMGVSHEQYF
>15|NA|TRBJ1-1|TRBV2|many
TGTGCCAGCATGGGGGGAGTGGGGCAGAACACTGAAGCTTTCTTT
CASMGGVGQNTEAFF
>12|TRBD1|TRBJ1-2|TRBV6-5|many
TGTGCCAGCAGTACACAGGGGAATGGCTACACCTTC
CASSTQGNGYTF
>13|NA|TRBJ1-1|TRBV29-1|NA
TGCAGCGTTCGAATGACTGTGAACACTGAAGCTTTCTTT
CSVRMTVNTEAFF
>18|NA|TRBJ2-2|TRBV6-6|many
TGTGCCAGCAGTTACTCGTCGAGTGGGCAGGAGAACACCGGGGAGCTGTTTTTT
CASSYSSSGQENTGELFF
>14|TRBD1|TRBJ1-2|TRBV5-1|many
TGCGCCAGCAGCTTTAACAGGGGCCACTATGGCTACACCTTC
CASSFNRGHYGYTF
>14|NA|TRBJ2-5|TRBV13|many
TGTGCCAGCAGCTTAGATAGACGAGGAGAGACCCAGTACTTC
CASSLDRRGETQYF
>12|NA|TRBJ1-1|TRBV30|few
TGTGCCTGGAGTGGCCAGGGACCTGAAGCTTTCTTT
CAWSGQGPEAFF
>14|NA|TRBJ1-1|TRBV12-3/TRBV12-4|many
TGTGCCAGCAGTTTACAGGGCGGGGGGACTGAAGCTTTCTTT
CASSLQGGGTEAFF
>11|NA|TRBJ1-2|TRBV20-1|many
TGCAGTGCCTGGGGGACAAGCGGCTACACCTTC
CSAWGTSGYTF
>16|NA|TRBJ2-3|TRBV27|NA
TGTGCCAGCAGTGCACAGGGAAGATGGTCCACAGATACGCAGTATTTT
CASSAQGRWSTDTQYF
>19|NA|TRBJ2-4|TRBV21-1|few
TGTGCCAGCAGCGTCCTGGGGGCAAGTGTTCGGGTAGCCAAAAACATTCAGTACTTC
CASSVLGASVRVAKNIQYF
>13|TRBD1|TRBJ1-1|TRBV12-5|NA
TGTGCTAGTGGTGACAGGGGGCTAACTGAAGCTTTCTTT
CASGDRGLTEAFF
>14|NA|TRBJ2-7|TRBV5-1|few
TGCGCCAGCAGCCCGGCCTCAAACTCCTACGAGCAGTACTTC
CASSPASNSYEQYF
>12|NA|TRBJ1-1|TRBV9|few
TGTGCCAGCAGCGTGCAGAACACTGAAGCTTTCTTT
CASSVQNTEAFF
>14|NA|TRBJ1-3|TRBV7-2|few
TGTGCCAGCAGCCCTCTAGGCGGCGGAAACACCATATATTTT
CASSPLGGGNTIYF
>12|TRBD1|TRBJ2-5|TRBV6-5|many
TGTGCCAGCAGGGGACAGGGACAGACCCAGTACTTC
CASRGQGQTQYF
>14|TRBD1|TRBJ1-4|TRBV15|NA
TGTGCCACCGGCCTAGGGGGCTCTAATGAAAAACTGTTTTTT
CATGLGGSNEKLFF
>14|NA|TRBJ2-3|TRBV6-4|many
TGTGCCAGCAGTGATCGCCCGGATACAGATACGCAGTATTTT
CASSDRPDTDTQYF
>12|NA|TRBJ1-1|TRBV3-1|NA
TGTGCCAGCAGCCTCACCGGACGGGAAGCTTTCTTT
CASSLTGREAFF
>13|TRBD1|TRBJ1-1|TRBV11-2|many
TGTGCCAGCAGCTTGCAGGACAGGAAAGAAGCTTTCTTT
CASSLQDRKEAFF
>16|TRBD1|TRBJ1-4|TRBV12-3/TRBV12-4|many
TGTGCCAGCAGTTCGCTACCGGGACAGGGGAATGAAAAACTGTTTTTT
CASSSLPGQGNEKLFF
>15|TRBD2|TRBJ2-7|TRBV9|NA
TGTGCCAGCAGCGTAGGTCTAGCGGGGTCCCACGAGCAGTACTTC
CASSVGLAGSHEQYF
>17|TRBD2|TRBJ2-1|TRBV7-8|few
TGTGCCAGCAGGAGGGAAAGCGGGGGGATCTCCTACAATGAGCAGTTCTTC
CASRRESGGISYNEQFF
>15|TRBD1|TRBJ2-5|TRBV5-1|NA
TGCGCCAGCAGCTGGGACAGCCCCGATCGGGAGACCCAGTACTTC
CASSWDSPDRETQYF
>14|TRBD1|TRBJ1-2|TRBV20-1|few
TGCAGTGCGCTTAAGGGACAGGAATCTGGCGGCTACACCTTC
CSALKGQESGGYTF
>14|NA|TRBJ2-1|TRBV20-1|few
TGCAGTGCTAAGAAAGGGCCAGACTACAATGAGCAGTTCTTC
CSAKKGPDYNEQFF
>14|NA|TRBJ1-3|TRBV2|NA
TGTGCCAGCAGTGAGGTCACAGCTGGAAACACCATATATTTT
CASSEVTAGNTIYF
>14|NA|TRBJ1-1|TRBV25-1|many
TGTGCCAGCAGCGCTGTGTGGGGGAACACTGAAGCTTTCTTT
CASSAVWGNTEAFF
>14|NA|TRBJ2-1|TRBV20-1|many
TGCAGTGCTAGAGATATCCGGCAGGAGTACAATCAGTTCTTC
CSARDIRQEYNQFF
>19|TRBD2|TRBJ2-2|TRBV7-8|many
TGTGCCAGCAGCTTAAGGGAGATAGCGGGGGGGCCGAGAACCGGGGAGCTGTTTTTT
CASSLREIAGGPRTGELFF
>14|NA|TRBJ1-1|TRBV20-1|many
TGCAGTGCTAGCCCCTCCGGGAGAGGCACTGAAGCTTTCTTT
CSASPSGRGTEAFF
>17|NA|TRBJ1-3|TRBV6-6|NA
TGTGCCAGCAGTAGATCCGGGACGGGGAGCTCTGGAAACACCATATATTTT
CASSRSGTGSSGNTIYF
>12|NA|TRBJ2-2|TRBV15|many
TGTGCCACCAGCTTGAACACCGGGGAGCTGTTTTTT
CATSLNTGELFF
>17|NA|TRBJ1-6|TRBV2|NA
TGTGCCAGCAGTCCCCCCGGGCCTAGCTCCTATAATTCACCCCTCCACTTT
CASSPPGPSSYNSPLHF
>13|NA|TRBJ2-3|TRBV10-3|many
TGTGCCATCAGCAGGGATGGGACAGATACGCAGTATTTT
CAISRDGTDTQYF
>13|TRBD1|TRBJ2-1|TRBV3-1|few
TGTGCCAGCAGCATCACAGGGGACCCCGGTCGGTTCTTC
CASSITGDPGRFF
>14|NA|TRBJ1-2|TRBV28|many
TGTGCCAGCAGTTTACTACAGCCCAACTATGGCTACACCTTC
CASSLLQPNYGYTF
>13|NA|TRBJ1-1|TRBV7-6|few
TGTGCCAGCAGCGTCTCGAGTAACACTGAAGCTTTCTTT
CASSVSSNTEAFF
>15|NA|TRBJ1-1|TRBV12-3/TRBV12-4|many
TGTGCCAGCAGTTACCGACGGGAAATGAACACTGAAGCTTTCTTT
CASSYRREMNTEAFF
>18|NA|TRBJ1-4|TRBV12-5|many
TGTGCTAGTGGTTTGATATTTTTGGCATCTGCAACTAATGAAAAACTGTTTTTT
CASGLIFLASATNEKLFF
>14|NA|TRBJ2-3|TRBV20-1|many
TGCAGTCTCGCTAGGGTAGCGGGCACAGATACGCAGTATTTT
CSLARVAGTDTQYF
>15|TRBD1|TRBJ1-2|TRBV12-3/TRBV12-4|NA
TGTGCCAGCAGTTTTGGGACAGGGGGCGCATTTGGCTACACCTTC
CASSFGTGGAFGYTF
>11|NA|TRBJ2-3|TRBV29-1|few
TGCAGCGTTAAATACACAGATACGCAGTATTTT
CSVKYTDTQYF
>14|NA|TRBJ1-4|TRBV4-1|NA
TGCGCCAGCAGCCACAGGGGACCAAATGAAAAACTGTTTTTT
CASSHRGPNEKLFF
>15|NA|TRBJ2-3|TRBV7-2|few
TGTGCCAGCAGCTTCGTTAGCAGACGCACAGATACGCAGTATTTT
CASSFVSRRTDTQYF
>13|NA|TRBJ1-1|TRBV20-1|NA
TGCAGGGGTTCCGGGACGGTGAACACTGAAGCTTTCTTT
CRGSGTVNTEAFF
>15|TRBD1|TRBJ1-1|TRBV20-1|few
TGCAGTGCCCTCGTGGGACAGGGGGCCGGCACTGAAGCTTTCTTT
CSALVGQGAGTEAFF
>11|TRBD1|TRBJ1-1|TRBV7-9|few
TGTGCCAGCAGCTTCGGGGACAGGGGTTTCTTT
CASSFGDRGFF
>14|NA|TRBJ2-7|TRBV5-1|many
TGCGCCAGCCCCAGACAGGCTAAGGAATACGAGCAGTACTTC
CASPRQAKEYEQYF
>11|NA|TRBJ1-2|TRBV10-3|NA
TGTGCCATCGGGAGGGACTATGGCTACACCTTC
CAIGRDYGYTF
>14|NA|TRBJ1-5|TRBV18|few
TGTGCCAGCTCACCCGGACAAGAGCATCAGCCCCAGCATTTT
CASSPGQEHQPQHF
>15|NA|TRBJ2-7|TRBV6-6|few
TGTGCCAGCAGTTCCCGGGTCGGGCGAACGTACGAGCAGTACTTC
CASSSRVGRTYEQYF
>15|NA|TRBJ1-1|TRBV5-6|many
TGTGCCAGCAGCTTGGGGCAGGGACTGAACACTGAAGCTTTCTTT
CASSLGQGLNTEAFF
>13|NA|TRBJ1-1|TRBV6-5|NA
TGTGCCAGCAGTTACGCCGGGGGCACTGAAGCTTTCTTT
CASSYAGGTEAFF
>12|NA|TRBJ1-2|TRBV15|many
TGTGCCACCAGCAGAGGGACAGTTGGCTACACCTTC
CATSRGTVGYTF
>17|NA|TRBJ2-4|TRBV5-1|few
TGCGCCAGCAGCTCGAAAGACAGGGGAGGGAGCAAAAACATTCAGTACTTC
CASSSKDRGGSKNIQYF
>14|TRBD1|TRBJ1-6|TRBV12-3/TRBV12-4|many
TGTGCCAGCAGTCCCACGGACAGGGTTTCACCCCTCCACTTT
CASSPTDRVSPLHF
>17|TRBD2|TRBJ2-7|TRBV20-1|NA
TGCAGTGCTAGTACCCCTAGCGGGAGGCAGACCTCCTACGAGCAGTACTTC
CSASTPSGRQTSYEQYF